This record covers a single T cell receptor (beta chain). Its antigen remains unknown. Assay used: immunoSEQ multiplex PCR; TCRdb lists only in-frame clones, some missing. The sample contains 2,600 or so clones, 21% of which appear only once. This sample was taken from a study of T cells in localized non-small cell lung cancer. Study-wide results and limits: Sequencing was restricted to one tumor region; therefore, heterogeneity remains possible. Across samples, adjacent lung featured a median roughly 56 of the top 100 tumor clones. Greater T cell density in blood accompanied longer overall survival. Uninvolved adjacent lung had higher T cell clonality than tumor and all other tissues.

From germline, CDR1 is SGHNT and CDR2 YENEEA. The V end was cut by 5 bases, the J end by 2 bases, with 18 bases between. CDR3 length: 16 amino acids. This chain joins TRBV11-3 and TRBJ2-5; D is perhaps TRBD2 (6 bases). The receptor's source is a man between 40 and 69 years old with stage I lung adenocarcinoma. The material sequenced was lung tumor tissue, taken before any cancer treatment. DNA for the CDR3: TGTGCCAGCAGCCCCTTCCTACGGGGGAGGCAAGAGACCCAGTACTTC. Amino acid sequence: CASSPFLRGRQETQYF. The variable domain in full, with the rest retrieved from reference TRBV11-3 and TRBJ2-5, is EAGVVQSPRYKIIEKKQPVAFWCNPISGHNTLYWYLQNLGQGPELLIRYENEEAVDDSQLPKDRFSAERLKGVDSTLKIQPAELGDSAVYLCASSPFLRGRQETQYFGPGTRLLVL.